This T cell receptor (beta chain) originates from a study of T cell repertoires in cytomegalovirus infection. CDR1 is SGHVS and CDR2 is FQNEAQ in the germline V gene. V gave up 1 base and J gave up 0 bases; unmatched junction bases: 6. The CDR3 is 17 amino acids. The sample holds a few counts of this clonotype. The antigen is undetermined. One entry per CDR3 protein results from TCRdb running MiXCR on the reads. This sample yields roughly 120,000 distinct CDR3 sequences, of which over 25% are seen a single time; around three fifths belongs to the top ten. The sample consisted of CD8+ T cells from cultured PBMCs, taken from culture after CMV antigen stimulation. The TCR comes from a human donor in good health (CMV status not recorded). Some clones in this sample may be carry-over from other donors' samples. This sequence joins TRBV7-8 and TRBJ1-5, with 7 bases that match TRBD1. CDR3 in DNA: TGTGCCAGCAGCTTAGAACTCGGACAGGCTAGCAATCAGCCCCAGCATTTT. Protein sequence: CASSLELGQASNQPQHF.